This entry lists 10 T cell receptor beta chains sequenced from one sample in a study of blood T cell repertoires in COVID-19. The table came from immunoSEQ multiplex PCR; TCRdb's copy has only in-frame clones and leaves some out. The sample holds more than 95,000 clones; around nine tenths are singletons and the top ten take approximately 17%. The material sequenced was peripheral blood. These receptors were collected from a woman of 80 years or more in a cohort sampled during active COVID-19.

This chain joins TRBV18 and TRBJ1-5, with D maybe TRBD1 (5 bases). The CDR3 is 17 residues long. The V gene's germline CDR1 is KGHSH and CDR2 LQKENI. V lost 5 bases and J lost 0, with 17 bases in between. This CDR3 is CASSSGGIGYSNQPQHF. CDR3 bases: TGTGCCAGCTCATCTGGGGGGATTGGGTATAGCAATCAGCCCCAGCATTTT.

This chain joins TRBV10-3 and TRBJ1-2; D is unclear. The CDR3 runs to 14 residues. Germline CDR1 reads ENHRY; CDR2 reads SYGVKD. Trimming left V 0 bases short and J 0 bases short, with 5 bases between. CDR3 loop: CAISESAANYGYTF. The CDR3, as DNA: TGTGCCATCAGTGAGTCGGCAGCTAACTATGGCTACACCTTC.

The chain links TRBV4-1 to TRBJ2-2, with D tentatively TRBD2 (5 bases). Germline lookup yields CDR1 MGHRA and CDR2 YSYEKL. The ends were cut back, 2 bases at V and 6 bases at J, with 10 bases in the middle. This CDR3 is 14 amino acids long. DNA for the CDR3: TGCGCCAGCAGCCAACCCGACGGGGCCGGGGAGCTGTTTTTT. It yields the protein CASSQPDGAGELFF.

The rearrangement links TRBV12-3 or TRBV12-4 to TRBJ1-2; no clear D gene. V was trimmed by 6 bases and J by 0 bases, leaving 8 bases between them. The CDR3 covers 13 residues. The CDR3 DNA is TGTGCCAGCAGGACACAATCTAACTATGGCTACACCTTC. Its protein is CASRTQSNYGYTF.

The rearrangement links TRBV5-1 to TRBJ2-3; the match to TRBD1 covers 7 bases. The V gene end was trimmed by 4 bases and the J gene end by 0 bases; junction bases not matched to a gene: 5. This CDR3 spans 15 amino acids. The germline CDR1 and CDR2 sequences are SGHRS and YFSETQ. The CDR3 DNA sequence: TGCGCCAGCAGCCAACAGGGGATGAGCACAGATACGCAGTATTTT. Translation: CASSQQGMSTDTQYF.

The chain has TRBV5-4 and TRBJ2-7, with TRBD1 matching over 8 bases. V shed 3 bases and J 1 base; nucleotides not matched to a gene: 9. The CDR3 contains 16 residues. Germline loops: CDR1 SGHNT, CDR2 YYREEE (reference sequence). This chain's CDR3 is CASSSGQGMMSYEQYF. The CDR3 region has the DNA TGTGCCAGCAGCTCAGGACAGGGTATGATGTCCTACGAGCAGTACTTC. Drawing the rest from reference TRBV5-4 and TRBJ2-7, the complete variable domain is ETGVTQSPTHLIKTRGQQVTLRCSSQSGHNTVSWYQQALGQGPQFIFQYYREEENGRGNFPPRFSGLQFPNYSSELNVNALELDDSALYLCASSSGQGMMSYEQYFGPGTRLTVT.

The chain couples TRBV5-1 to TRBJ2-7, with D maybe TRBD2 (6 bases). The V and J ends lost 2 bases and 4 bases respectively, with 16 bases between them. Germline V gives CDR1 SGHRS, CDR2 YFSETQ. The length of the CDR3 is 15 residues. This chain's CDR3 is CASSFRTIDPYEQYF. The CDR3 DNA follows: TGCGCCAGCAGCTTTAGGACTATAGACCCTTACGAGCAGTACTTC. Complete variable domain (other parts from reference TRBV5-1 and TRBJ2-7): KAGVTQTPRYLIKTRGQQVTLSCSPISGHRSVSWYQQTPGQGLQFLFEYFSETQRNKGNFPGRFSGRQFSNSRSEMNVSTLELGDSALYLCASSFRTIDPYEQYFGPGTRLTVT.

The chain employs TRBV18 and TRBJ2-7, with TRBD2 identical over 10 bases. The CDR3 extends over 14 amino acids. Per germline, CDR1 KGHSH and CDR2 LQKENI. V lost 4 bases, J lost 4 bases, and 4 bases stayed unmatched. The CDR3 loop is CASSLTSGIYEQYF. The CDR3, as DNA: TGTGCCAGCTCACTCACTAGCGGGATTTACGAGCAGTACTTC.

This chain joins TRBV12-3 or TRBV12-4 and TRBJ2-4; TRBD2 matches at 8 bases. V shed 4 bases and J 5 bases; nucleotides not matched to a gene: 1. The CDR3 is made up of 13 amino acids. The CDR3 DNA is TGTGCCAGCAGTTCGGGGGGGGAAAACATTCAGTACTTC. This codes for CASSSGGENIQYF.

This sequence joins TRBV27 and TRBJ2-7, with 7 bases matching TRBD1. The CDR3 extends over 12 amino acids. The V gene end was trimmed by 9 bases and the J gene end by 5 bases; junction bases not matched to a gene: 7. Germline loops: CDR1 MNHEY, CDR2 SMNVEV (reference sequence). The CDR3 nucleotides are TGTGCCAGTCGGACAGGATTGAACGAGCAGTACTTC. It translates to CASRTGLNEQYF.